This is a list of T cell receptor beta chains from one sample in a study of cytomegalovirus exposure and HLA in healthy donors. The method was immunoSEQ multiplex PCR; TCRdb's version includes in-frame clones alone and lacks a portion of them. The table shows about 110,000 clones, with roughly 84% occurring only once. Sequencing used PBMCs. The receptors were sampled from a woman younger than 30 in good health and CMV-seronegative. Both conserved end residues are part of each CDR3. A D gene is named only where the DNA matches it firmly. Expanded clones get a size class; other rows say once, few or many, or leave the size out.

CDR3 protein,CDR3 DNA,D gene,J gene,V gene,clone size
CASSRRDRGSYEQYF,TGTGCCAGCAGTCGACGGGACAGGGGTTCCTACGAGCAGTACTTC,TRBD1,TRBJ2-7,TRBV27,-
CASSARLAGVETQYF,TGTGCCAGCAGTGCCAGACTAGCGGGGGTGGAGACCCAGTACTTC,TRBD2,TRBJ2-5,TRBV27,-
CASSQESHYEQYF,TGTGCCAGCAGCCAAGAGAGCCACTACGAGCAGTACTTC,-,TRBJ2-7,TRBV4-2,-
CASSGAGVVITYEQYF,TGTGCCAGCAGTGGGGCGGGGGTGGTCATTACCTACGAGCAGTACTTC,TRBD2,TRBJ2-7,TRBV6-4,-
CSVFSYTGELFF,TGCAGCGTTTTCTCGTATACCGGGGAGCTGTTTTTT,-,TRBJ2-2,TRBV29-1,few
CASSPFSAGEEKLFF,TGTGCCAGCAGTCCTTTCTCGGCCGGGGAGGAAAAACTGTTTTTT,-,TRBJ1-4,TRBV27,once
CASSLVVVTVPYNEQFF,TGTGCCAGCAGCTTAGTCGTTGTGACAGTCCCCTACAATGAGCAGTTCTTC,-,TRBJ2-1,TRBV7-6,-
CASSLPGTTYNEQFF,TGCGCCAGCAGCTTGCCCGGGACAACCTACAATGAGCAGTTCTTC,-,TRBJ2-1,TRBV5-1,-
CASSLLPVDKGNTIYF,TGCGCCAGCAGCCTTTTACCCGTGGACAAGGGGAACACCATATATTTT,-,TRBJ1-3,TRBV4-1,-
CASSSRDTGELFF,TGTGCCAGCAGCTCCCGAGACACCGGGGAGCTGTTTTTT,-,TRBJ2-2,TRBV9,-
CAIQSGGDTDTQYF,TGTGCCATCCAGTCGGGCGGGGACACAGATACGCAGTATTTT,-,TRBJ2-3,TRBV6-4,-
CASSLGGTGNTEAFF,TGTGCCAGCAGCCTAGGTGGGACAGGGAACACTGAAGCTTTCTTT,TRBD1,TRBJ1-1,TRBV4-2,-
CASSQGLATNEQFF,TGTGCCAGCAGCCAGGGACTAGCGACCAATGAGCAGTTCTTC,TRBD2,TRBJ2-1,TRBV7-3,-
CASSFPGQGLLNEKLFF,TGTGCCAGTAGCTTCCCGGGACAGGGCCTTCTTAATGAAAAACTGTTTTTT,TRBD1,TRBJ1-4,TRBV19,-
CASSFGLSGANVLTF,TGTGCCAGCAGCTTTGGACTCTCTGGGGCCAACGTCCTGACTTTC,-,TRBJ2-6,TRBV7-8,once
CASSGDSLTGQEVHEQFF,TGTGCCAGCAGCGGAGACTCACTAACGGGACAGGAAGTCCATGAGCAGTTCTTC,TRBD1,TRBJ2-1,TRBV13,-
CASSGMDRGEDWYEKLFF,TGTGCCAGCAGTGGTATGGACAGGGGTGAAGATTGGTATGAAAAACTGTTTTTT,TRBD1,TRBJ1-4,TRBV6-4,-
CAIGAGGSYEQYF,TGTGCCATCGGAGCCGGGGGGTCCTACGAGCAGTACTTC,TRBD2,TRBJ2-7,TRBV10-3,-
CAIRDSPDTQYF,TGTGCCATCAGGGACTCCCCAGATACGCAGTATTTT,-,TRBJ2-3,TRBV10-3,once
CASSLGVQAANTEAFF,TGTGCCAGCAGCTTGGGAGTACAGGCTGCAAACACTGAAGCTTTCTTT,-,TRBJ1-1,TRBV5-4,-
CASSVGQERYEQYF,TGTGCCAGCAGTGTGGGACAGGAACGCTACGAGCAGTACTTC,TRBD1,TRBJ2-7,TRBV6-1,-
CASSSVAGNTEAFF,TGTGCCAGCAGCTCTGTCGCGGGGAACACTGAAGCTTTCTTT,-,TRBJ1-1,TRBV7-8,-
CASSFSGRYNEQFF,TGTGCCAGCAGCTTCTCTGGGAGGTACAATGAGCAGTTCTTC,-,TRBJ2-1,TRBV5-6,-
CASRDRIGYGYTF,TGTGCCAGCAGGGACAGGATAGGTTATGGCTACACCTTC,TRBD1,TRBJ1-2,TRBV2,-
CASSTWSEQYF,TGTGCCAGCAGCACCTGGAGCGAGCAGTACTTC,-,TRBJ2-7,TRBV5-6,-
CASSPNRLDTNTEAFF,TGTGCCAGCTCACCAAATCGGCTTGACACGAACACTGAAGCTTTCTTT,-,TRBJ1-1,TRBV18,-